Here is one T cell receptor beta chain with its context. The data were taken from a study of PD-L1 blockade in urothelial cancer. TCRdb keeps only in-frame clones here, not all; method: immunoSEQ multiplex PCR. The sample gives just over 20,000 clones, around 87% of which show up once; 15% to 20% is in the top ten. Germline CDR1 is KGHSH and CDR2 is LQKENI. Trimming cost V 1 base and J 0 bases, with 9 bases left between them. The CDR3 contains 16 residues. The chain carries TRBV18 and TRBJ1-4; D call uncertain. The sequenced sample was PBMCs, obtained around atezolizumab (anti-PD-L1) treatment. The source is a woman aged 60 to 75 with urothelial cancer. CDR3 in DNA: TGTGCCAGCTCACCACTTACAGCTGCAACTAATGAAAAACTGTTTTTT. It yields the protein CASSPLTAATNEKLFF.